A single sample gave rise to the 15 T cell receptor beta chains below, sequenced in a study of OX40 agonist ivuxolimab in advanced cancers. Method: immunoSEQ multiplex PCR; TCRdb's copy keeps in-frame clones and lacks some. The sample contains about 55,000 clones, approximately 80% of which appear only once. The sequencing here drew on CD4+ or CD8+ T cells sorted from blood, taken in a trial of the OX40 agonist ivuxolimab. Receptors originate from an adult with an advanced solid tumor such as melanoma, head and neck, liver or kidney cancer.

This clone was seen only a few times. This rearrangement joins TRBV28 to TRBJ2-1, with D perhaps being TRBD1 or TRBD2 (7 bases each). Germline values: CDR1 MDHEN, CDR2 SYDVKM. This CDR3 is built from 16 residues. Trimming removed 7 bases at V and 7 bases at J, with 23 bases between. Written as DNA, the CDR3 is TGTGCCAGCACCGTTACCCTAGGCAGGGGGGGTAATGAGCAGTTCTTC. Residues: CASTVTLGRGGNEQFF. Looking up the rest from reference TRBV28 and TRBJ2-1 gives the full variable domain: DVKVTQSSRYLVKRTGEKVFLECVQDMDHENMFWYRQDPGLGLRLIYFSYDVKMKEKGDIPEGYSVSREKKERFSLILESASTNQTSMYLCASTVTLGRGGNEQFFGPGTRLTVL.

The CDR3 loop is CASRTSGSSYNEQFF. CDR3 DNA sequence: TGCGCCAGCAGGACTAGCGGGAGTTCCTACAATGAGCAGTTCTTC. The chain uses TRBV5-1 and TRBJ2-1; TRBD2 matches at 12 bases. Per the germline V gene, CDR1 is SGHRS and CDR2 is YFSETQ. This CDR3 contains 15 residues. J lost 1 base, V lost 5 bases, and 1 base had no gene match. The full variable domain, in which reference TRBV5-1 and TRBJ2-1 provide the parts outside the CDR3, is KAGVTQTPRYLIKTRGQQVTLSCSPISGHRSVSWYQQTPGQGLQFLFEYFSETQRNKGNFPGRFSGRQFSNSRSEMNVSTLELGDSALYLCASRTSGSSYNEQFFGPGTRLTVL.

The rearrangement uses TRBV6-5 and TRBJ1-5; 7 nucleotides match TRBD1. V was pared by 6 bases and J by 7 bases, with 9 bases of the junction left unmatched. CDR1 MNHEY and CDR2 SVGAGI come from the germline V gene. The CDR3 extends over 14 amino acids. CDR3 sequence reads: CASRLTGESQPQHF. The CDR3 region has the DNA TGTGCCAGCAGGCTAACAGGGGAGTCGCAGCCCCAGCATTTT.

The chain combines TRBV5-1 with TRBJ2-1; D remains unclear. Trimming removed 5 bases from V and 4 bases from J, with 7 bases in between. This CDR3 has 12 residues. From germline, CDR1 is SGHRS and CDR2 YFSETQ. The CDR3 DNA reads as TGCGCCAGCAGAGCTGAGTACAATGAGCAGTTCTTC. Its protein product is CASRAEYNEQFF.

The table lists this clone with a few counts. This rearrangement joins TRBV7-9 to TRBJ2-2, with 11 nucleotides matching TRBD2. The J segment lost 5 bases and the V segment lost 4 bases, leaving 6 bases of the junction unmatched. CDR3 length: 16 amino acids. CDR1 is SEHNR and CDR2 is FQNEAQ in the germline V gene (reference sequence). The CDR3 protein is CASSSGTSGLTGELFF. The CDR3 coding sequence is TGTGCCAGCAGCTCTGGGACTAGCGGACTAACCGGGGAGCTGTTTTTT.

The chain has TRBV5-1 and TRBJ1-6, with 7 bases aligning to TRBD1. Germline V CDR1 and CDR2: SGHRS, YFSETQ. With V trimmed by 1 base and J by 7 bases, 14 bases remained unmatched. The CDR3 loop spans 18 amino acids. Written as DNA, the CDR3 is TGCGCCAGCAGCTTGAGTCGGGCAGGGGGTACTCAAAATTCACCCCTCCACTTT. Protein sequence: CASSLSRAGGTQNSPLHF.

The CDR3 nucleotides read TGTGCCAGTAGTACGGGGGGACAGAGCAATCAGCCCCAGCATTTT. Translating it yields CASSTGGQSNQPQHF. The chain employs TRBV19 and TRBJ1-5, with TRBD1 matching 7 bases. The CDR3 contains 15 residues. V lost 4 bases and J lost 1; bases outside the gene matches: 4. Germline CDR1 is LNHDA and CDR2 is SQIVND (reference sequence).

V gene TRBV6-6 combines with J gene TRBJ1-6, with 11 bases fitting TRBD1. The CDR3 loop spans 15 amino acids. J lost 7 bases, V lost 2 bases, and 1 base had no gene match. The germline gives CDR1 MNHNY, CDR2 SVGAGI (reference sequence). CDR3 sequence reads: CASSYGDRGNSPLHF. The CDR3 nucleotides read TGTGCCAGCAGTTACGGGGACAGGGGGAATTCACCCCTCCACTTT.

The chain combines TRBV4-3 with TRBJ1-2; 10 bases align to TRBD1. After removal of 1 base from V and 2 bases from J, the junction contained 4 bases not matched to a gene. The CDR3 loop spans 16 amino acids. The germline gives CDR1 LGHNA, CDR2 YSLEER. The CDR3 spells CASSQVGQGENYGYTF. The DNA of the CDR3 is TGCGCCAGCAGCCAAGTCGGACAGGGGGAAAACTATGGCTACACCTTC.

On this clone itself: Its ends do not fully match the called genes, so a read error is possible. The chain combines TRBV10-3 with TRBJ1-2, with D unresolved. This CDR3 contains 13 residues. Per the germline V gene, CDR1 is ENHRY and CDR2 is SYGVKD. CDR3 loop: CASSYVAAYGYTF. CDR3 sequence (DNA): TGTGCCAGCAGTTACGTGGCAGCCTATGGCTACACCTTC.

This clone was counted only a few times. The chain recombines TRBV18 with TRBJ2-1; D unresolved. Germline V gene sequence: CDR1 KGHSH, CDR2 LQKENI. The V end was cut by 2 bases, the J end by 10 bases, with 9 bases between. CDR3 size: 12 residues. CDR3 DNA sequence: TGTGCCAGCTCACCAAGTTCCGAGGAGCAGTTCTTC. It specifies CASSPSSEEQFF.

The gene calls are TRBV5-1 and TRBJ2-3, with 7 bases matching TRBD1. This CDR3 comprises 16 residues. CDR1 and CDR2 from the germline V gene are SGHRS and YFSETQ. V gave up 4 bases and J gave up 5 bases; unmatched junction bases: 13. In DNA form, the CDR3 reads TGCGCCAGCAGCGGTCCGGGACAGTCTTCTGTAGATACGCAGTATTTT. It specifies CASSGPGQSSVDTQYF.

This clone was counted a single time. CDR3: CASSYQAANYGYTF. CDR3 DNA sequence: TGTGCCAGCAGTTATCAGGCAGCTAACTATGGCTACACCTTC. V is TRBV28 and J is TRBJ1-2; D not certain. The CDR3 extends over 14 amino acids. Germline loops: CDR1 MDHEN, CDR2 SYDVKM. V was trimmed by 4 bases and J by 0 bases, leaving 9 bases between them.

This clone was recorded a few times. The gene calls are TRBV2 and TRBJ1-6, with a tentative D call TRBD1 (6 bases). Germline-derived CDR1 and CDR2 are SNHLY and FYNNEI. Trimming removed 7 bases from V and 6 bases from J, with 10 bases in between. The CDR3 is 13 residues long. The CDR3 DNA follows: TGTGCCAGCAACTTCAGGGGTAATTCACCCCTCCACTTT. Its translation: CASNFRGNSPLHF.

This chain uses TRBV6-7 with TRBJ1-2, with D unresolved. TRBV6-7 counts as an open reading frame of uncertain function. V was pared by 2 bases and J by 4 bases, with 17 bases between. The CDR3 is 16 residues long. The CDR3 sequence: CASSYGRAGQSYGYTF. CDR3 nucleotide sequence: TGTGCCAGCAGTTACGGCCGTGCGGGCCAGTCCTATGGCTACACCTTC.